This T cell receptor beta chain was sequenced in a study of long-term antiretroviral therapy in people with HIV (dated by TCRdb to the early 2020s). In terms of the full investigation: The earliest samples were collected roughly a decade before the 2015 WHO recommendation for immediate ART, at a time when ART was usually postponed until CD4 counts fell. A retrospective serial study tested whether ART initiation and durable HIV suppression were associated with changes in peripheral blood TRB repertoire composition and diversity. A total of 150 to 200 cryopreserved PBMC samples came from a few dozen adults with confirmed HIV infection and were collected serially over a mean of roughly six years (range 1-12). Among the 30 to 35 participants with HIV, over nine were female. No cross-contamination during QIAcube processing was shown when test extractions of a monoclonal T-cell line were performed alongside approximately 32 polyclonal samples. The investigation overall reported the following: Since PBMC availability was limited, sequencing covered only the TCR beta chain, with no alpha chain pairing. At every time point, the repertoire was dominated by expanded TRB clones first identified before ART initiation, although this dominance fluctuated and, in many PLHIV, declined after ART. Unsorted PBMC were profiled instead of sorted CD4+ and CD8+ T cells because pre-ART samples had limited cell numbers. HIV repertoires had narrower CDR3 length ranges than controls, and the network structure suggested an antigen-experienced repertoire that shifted only slightly toward naive after ART. The samples span the years 2004 to 2017, and the ART regimens used may be less effective than current regimens. ART initiation was associated with a significant increase in TRB diversity, but diversity stayed significantly below transplant donor controls even after long-term ART. Inferences about post-ART repertoire changes were limited because no data were available on ART adherence, viral resistance or therapy changes.

As to this clone: This clone's antigen is unknown. No quality values exist for individual bases; no much larger clone is one base distant.

CDR1 and CDR2, per the germline V gene (reference sequence), are GTSNPN and SVGIG. V is shortened by 4 bases, J by 8 bases, and the region joining them spans 11 bases. The CDR3 runs 11 residues from the cysteine to the phenylalanine. Here the CDR3 DNA is all that survives: 33 bases in frame from base 1. The immunoSEQ hsTCRB v3.0 assay was used at survey level resolution for TRB variable region sequencing. A depth of roughly 35,000-50,000 T-cell genomes per sample was targeted for TRB sequencing. An Illumina MiSeq with a v3 150-cycle kit was used to sequence the pooled TRB libraries. As for the authors' bioinformatics: Repertoire analysis was run in R within a reproducible Nextflow workflow that covered QC, data transformation and analysis. LymphoSeq2, an R package for exploring AIRR-Seq data, was used to implement the custom analyses. A few samples that produced fewer than 5000 total TRB sequences were removed, so approximately 190 HIV repertoires were analyzed. Among the 180 to 200 retained HIV repertoires, around 60 were collected before ART initiation and fewer than 150 were collected after ART initiation. Each repertoire was downsampled to 5000 TRB nucleotide sequences, and summary statistics were averaged across 100 downsampling iterations. TRB sequences were retained for analysis only if CDR3 regions of at least seven amino acids were present. Diversity was assessed using a clonality score derived from Shannon entropy and using the Gini coefficient. Repertoire networks linked the top 5000 CDR3 amino acid sequences whenever two sequences differed by an edit distance of one. For TRB CDR3 amino acid sequences, antigen specificity groups and MHC restriction were predicted with GLIPH2. Known CMV, EBV, HIV or tissue antigen associations were flagged by matching CDR3 amino acid sequences against VDJdb and McPAS-TCR. Pre-ART, post-ART and control groups were compared with Wilcoxon signed-rank tests and Holm-Bonferroni correction. TCRdb stores this immuneACCESS table with in-frame sequences only. Part of the clones is absent; in the studies checked, under half of the shortfall reflects unresolved V genes, and no reason is known for the rest. V and J calls and clone size are those listed in that table; D and trimming were worked out from the DNA. This sample gives 20,000 to 25,000 clones in total; approximately 83% of them show up just once. The ten largest clones add up to more than 15% of the sample.

Inclusion was restricted to participants for whom at least one PBMC sample before ART initiation and at least two post-ART samples were available. Treatment was received in the United States of America by all participants with HIV. Before DNA extraction, cryopreserved samples containing about 0.9-11 million PBMC were thawed and washed. At the time of the earliest PBMC sample for each participant with HIV, ages ranged from about 20 to 54 years. Per participant, PBMC samples came from 1-4 timepoints prior to ART initiation and 2-8 timepoints following ART initiation, for a median of 7 samples. Serial HIV viral load, CD4+ T-cell count, ART history and demographic data were obtained for every participant. Genomic DNA was extracted from unsorted PBMC with a Qiagen kit on a QIAcube, processed in batches of 12 samples.

This chain is built from TRBV30 and TRBJ1-1; a tentative D match to TRBD1 spans 5 bases. Sequenced here: unsorted PBMCs, sampled 1.2 years after starting antiretroviral therapy. This sequence originates from a man aged 50 or older with HIV. The CDR3 has the sequence CAWMRGSEAFF. The DNA sequence reads TGTGCCTGGATGAGGGGATCGGAAGCTTTCTTT.